A single sample is the source of the 9 T cell receptor beta chains below, sequenced in a study of T cell changes during pregnancy in multiple sclerosis. This table comes from immunoSEQ multiplex PCR, and its TCRdb copy is limited to in-frame clones, with some not included. Of tens of thousands of clones listed, more than 85% were seen once; the top ten hold over 10%. The input for sequencing was CD8+ T cells from peripheral blood mononuclear cells, taken in the first trimester of pregnancy. All receptors derive from a female donor with multiple sclerosis, enrolled in a pregnancy study.

This sequence joins TRBV29-1 and TRBJ1-1; no clear D gene. The V gene's germline CDR1 is SQVTM and CDR2 ANQGSEA. V lost 5 bases, J lost 4 bases, and 8 bases lay in between. The CDR3 covers 11 residues. CDR3 coding DNA: TGCAGCGTTCTTGAGGTCACTGAAGCTTTCTTT. This sequence encodes CSVLEVTEAFF.

This clone was recorded only once. The V call is TRBV5-4, the J call TRBJ1-6; D not certain. The CDR3 has 12 residues. CDR1 is SGHNT, CDR2 YYREEE, per germline (reference sequence). Trimming pared 2 bases from V and 9 bases from J, leaving 6 bases between. The CDR3 DNA reads as TGTGCCAGCAGCTTAGGGAGTTCACCCCTCCACTTT. As protein: CASSLGSSPLHF.

This clone appeared once. The gene calls are TRBV5-5 and TRBJ2-5; D gene unclear. Trimming cost V 2 bases and J 1 base, with 9 bases left between them. Germline V gene lookup returns CDR1 SGHKS and CDR2 YYEKEE (reference sequence). The CDR3 is 14 amino acids. CDR3 DNA: TGTGCCAGCAGCTTAATTGCCGGCCAAGAGACCCAGTACTTC. Its protein is CASSLIAGQETQYF.

In its sample, this clone was seen a few times. A much larger clone is a single base away; this may be a read error. The J gene is TRBJ1-2, the V gene TRBV4-2, with unresolved D. The V gene lost 6 bases and the J gene lost 4 bases, with 6 bases spanning the gap. CDR3 length: 11 amino acids. In germline, CDR1 is LGHNA, CDR2 YNFKEQ. The CDR3 is CASSHSYGYTF. For the CDR3, the DNA is TGTGCCAGCAGTCACAGCTATGGCTACACCTTC.

As DNA, the CDR3 is TGTGCCAGCAGCTTAGGGGGGTCGGGGGGGCCCTCCTACGAGCAGTACTTC. This encodes CASSLGGSGGPSYEQYF. This rearrangement joins TRBV11-2 to TRBJ2-7; 8 bases align to TRBD2. Unmatched junction bases numbered 8, after V lost 1 base and J lost 0 bases. The V gene's germline CDR1 is SGHAT and CDR2 FQNNGV. The CDR3 totals 17 residues.

The rearrangement links TRBV2 to TRBJ2-1; a possible D gene is TRBD2 (5 bases). Trimming stripped 1 base from V and 6 bases from J, with 16 bases between. Germline V CDR1 and CDR2: SNHLY, FYNNEI. The CDR3 totals 16 residues. CDR3 DNA sequence: TGTGCCAGCAGTGAAGATGACGGGATAAGTATCAATGAGCAGTTCTTC. It is translated as CASSEDDGISINEQFF.

This sequence joins TRBV2 and TRBJ1-2; 9 bases agree with TRBD1. This CDR3 has 15 amino acids. The junction had 6 bases not matched to a gene; V was cut back by 2 bases and J by 5 bases. CDR1 is SNHLY and CDR2 is FYNNEI in the germline V gene. The CDR3 nucleotides are TGTGCCAGCAGTGAATCGGGACAGGGAGGGTATGGCTACACCTTC. It encodes CASSESGQGGYGYTF. The variable domain in full, with the rest retrieved from reference TRBV2 and TRBJ1-2, is EPEVTQTPSHQVTQMGQEVILRCVPISNHLYFYWYRQILGQKVEFLVSFYNNEISEKSEIFDDQFSVERPDGSNFTLKIRSTKLEDSAMYFCASSESGQGGYGYTFGSGTRLTVV.

The chain carries TRBV19 and TRBJ1-1; 10 nucleotides match TRBD1. Germline V gene sequence: CDR1 LNHDA, CDR2 SQIVND (reference sequence). Germline trimming cut 9 bases from V and 5 bases from J; bases unmatched to any gene: 6. The CDR3 consists of 13 residues. CDR3 nucleotide sequence: TGTGCCAGCGGGACAGGGGCTCGAACTGAAGCTTTCTTT. This sequence encodes CASGTGARTEAFF. The whole variable domain, filled in from reference TRBV19 and TRBJ1-1, reads DGGITQSPKYLFRKEGQNVTLSCEQNLNHDAMYWYRQDPGQGLRLIYYSQIVNDFQKGDIAEGYSVSREKKESFPLTVTSAQKNPTAFYLCASGTGARTEAFFGQGTRLTVV.

The chain uses TRBV7-3 and TRBJ2-2, with D perhaps matching TRBD2 (5 bases). Between the trimmed V and J ends, which lost 4 bases and 6 bases, there was a span of 6 bases. Germline V gene sequence: CDR1 SGHTA, CDR2 FQGTGA. The CDR3 extends over 12 amino acids. The CDR3 nucleotides are TGTGCCAGCAGCTCGGGATCCGGGGAGCTGTTTTTT. This translates into CASSSGSGELFF.